The clone carrying this T cell receptor beta chain was detected a few times. TCRdb processed the 5' RACE reads anew with MiXCR; each CDR3 protein has one entry. This table holds roughly 1.6 million distinct CDR3 sequences, about 32% found once. The sample belongs to a study of identical twins. Per germline, CDR1 SGDLS and CDR2 YYNGEE. The CDR3 sequence is 15 residues long. Sequencing was carried out using cord blood. This rearrangement joins TRBV9 to TRBJ2-5; 9 bases agree with TRBD2. Near its end, the DNA agrees better with TRBJ2-7, so the J call may be wrong. The clonotype was recovered from a newborn girl in good health. As DNA, the CDR3 is TGTGCCAGCAGCGTGAGCAGCGGGAGGATCCACGAGCAGTACTTC. Translation: CASSVSSGRIHEQYF.